Here is one T cell receptor beta chain with its context. What it binds is not known. This entry comes from a study of blood T cell dynamics during melanoma immunotherapy. Study-wide results and caveats: Clones driving repertoire changes may be melanoma-specific or general immune activation.

V lost 5 bases, J lost 4 bases, and 10 bases stayed unmatched. CDR1 and CDR2 (germline): MDHEN, SYDVKM. This CDR3 is built from 16 residues. Method: immunoSEQ multiplex PCR; TCRdb's copy keeps in-frame clones and lacks some. Of under 20,000 clones in the sample, 87% were seen once. Described time point: week 3, after first cycle of checkpoint inhibitor. One draw preceded checkpoint blockade; another followed its first cycle at week 3. The source material was blood, sampled from a patient treated with checkpoint blockade. The origin of this receptor is a human donor with melanoma. The chain combines TRBV28 with TRBJ2-7, with 11 positions matching TRBD1. The CDR3 nucleotides read TGTGCCAGCAGTCAATGGGGGACAGGGGGTAAATACGAGCAGTACTTC. Amino acids: CASSQWGTGGKYEQYF. Using reference TRBV28 and TRBJ2-7 for the parts outside the CDR3, the full variable domain is DVKVTQSSRYLVKRTGEKVFLECVQDMDHENMFWYRQDPGLGLRLIYFSYDVKMKEKGDIPEGYSVSREKKERFSLILESASTNQTSMYLCASSQWGTGGKYEQYFGPGTRLTVT.